This T cell receptor (beta chain) was retrieved from a study of beta chain features in type 1 diabetes. Study-level information: Patients and healthy donors were similar in age, gender and cell yields.

General study results and limits: Moderate but significant shortening of TCRB CDR3s was recorded in all four CD4+ subsets from Type 1 diabetes patients. PCR could preferentially amplify shorter templates, alike in patients and controls.

The CDR3 is 14 amino acids. Germline CDR1 and CDR2: KGHSH and LQKENI. Trimming stripped 3 bases from V and 7 bases from J, with 13 bases between. Sequenced material consisted of expressed TCRB transcripts (all of the isolated RNA was reverse transcribed). Some clones are missing from TCRdb's copy, which holds only in-frame ones; the method was immunoSEQ multiplex PCR. This table holds a few hundred thousand clones, roughly 12% found once. Details on this clone: What it binds is unknown.

The chain couples TRBV18 to TRBJ1-5; a weak D match, TRBD1 (6 bases). The clonotype was recovered from a woman in her late teens or twenties with type 1 diabetes. Sequencing was carried out using naive CD4+ T cells from blood. The CDR3 sequence: CASSPGTLGQPQHF. The CDR3 nucleotides are TGTGCCAGCTCACCGGGGACACTGGGACAGCCCCAGCATTTT.